This T cell receptor beta chain came from a study of T cell clonotyping in hematopoietic cell transplantation. CDR1 LNHDA and CDR2 SQIVND come from the germline V gene (reference sequence). V shed 9 bases and J shed 4 bases, with 7 bases lying between them. CDR3 length: 12 residues. In the case of this clone: Antigen unknown.

Study results and caveats: Without cell sorting, CD4 versus CD8 contributions remain unresolved. Recipient TCR diversity dropped after transplant; expanded clonotypes rose from day 30 to 180. Few recipient clonotypes overlapped donors; over 95% were de novo at given depth.

Profiling relied on immunoSEQ multiplex PCR, and the TCRdb table lists in-frame clones only, not all of them. The data show about 15,000 clones, with approximately 83% seen just once and 3.5% to 4.5% held by the top ten. Sequencing used peripheral blood mononuclear cells. The J gene is TRBJ2-6, the V gene TRBV19; D not resolved. The source of this sequence is a woman in her thirties or forties in good health. Some clones in this sample may be carry-over from other donors' samples. Written as DNA, the CDR3 is TGTGCCAGCAATGAGGGGGCCAACGTCCTGACTTTC. Its protein product is CASNEGANVLTF.